This TCR beta chain was obtained from a study of control samples from healthy donors and cancer patients. The repertoire was sequenced with immunoSEQ multiplex PCR; TCRdb's copy has only in-frame clones and lacks some. The sample includes 120,000 to 150,000 clones, roughly 92% of them seen just once. The CDR3 runs 15 residues. The germline V and J ends were trimmed by 4 bases and 0 bases, with 10 bases remaining between them. Germline V gene data show CDR1 as LNHDA and CDR2 as SQIVND (reference sequence). Sequencing used blood. The rearrangement joins TRBV19 to TRBJ1-3; a possible D gene is TRBD1 (6 bases). This TCR was sampled from a man aged 25-45 years in good health. The CDR3 spells CASSTTGNSGNTIYF. In nucleotides, the CDR3 is TGTGCCAGTAGTACAACAGGGAACTCTGGAAACACCATATATTTT.